The sequence of this TCR beta chain was determined in a study of blood T cell repertoires in COVID-19. The wider study: T cells, B-cell-depleted T cells, or PBMCs provided the cDNA or gDNA that served as material.

This clone showed up just once. Participants, roughly 18 to 90 years old, spanned more than 20 US areas. In the authors' workflow: Cell counts per sample came from amplifying reference gene primers. Profiling relied on immunoSEQ multiplex PCR, and the TCRdb table lists in-frame clones only, not all of them. From that table come the V and J calls and clone size; the DNA was used to work out D and trimming. The sample holds 270,000 or so clones, around 90% seen once. The V and J ends lost 6 bases and 5 bases, in that order; junction bases with no gene match: 10. The CDR3 runs to 15 residues. CDR1 SNHLY and CDR2 FYNNEI come from the germline V gene.

The sample consisted of PBMCs or T cells enriched from blood (not recorded which). This TCR derives from a woman aged 40 to 50 with acute COVID-19. The chain combines TRBV2 with TRBJ1-2; 9 bases are a match to TRBD1. The CDR3 is CASRVVGQGGYGYTF. DNA for the CDR3: TGTGCCAGCAGGGTGGTGGGACAGGGCGGTTATGGCTACACCTTC.